This T cell receptor (beta chain) stems from a study of CD8+CD57+ T cells in acquired aplastic anemia. On the study more broadly: When averaged, DNA from sorted CD4+ and CD8+ cells came to around 3.1 ug. Healthy donor CD4+ samples were sequenced to a depth that averaged around 9.8 million reads. The study's findings and limits: There were approximately 27 CD8+ CDR3 sequences that occurred in both patients and controls.

About this clonotype: Antigen: not known.

The template for TCR beta VDJ and CDR3 sequence profiling was genomic DNA. TCRdb re-called the reads through MiXCR, storing one row per CDR3 protein. The sample lists about 200,000 distinct CDR3 sequences, 30% to 40% occurring once. V was clipped by 4 bases and J by 2 bases, with 10 bases between them. This CDR3 is built from 14 residues. The germline gives CDR1 KGHDR, CDR2 SFDVKD. This chain connects TRBV24-1 to TRBJ2-5; D is possibly TRBD1 (6 bases). The TCR was taken from a human donor in good health, serving as a control. Sequenced input: sorted CD4+, CD8+, or CD8+CD57+ T cells (not recorded which) from PBMCs. CDR3 protein: CATSEGASQETQYF. The DNA of the CDR3 is TGTGCCACCAGTGAGGGGGCCTCACAAGAGACCCAGTACTTC.